A single sample is the source of the 9 T cell receptor beta chains below, sequenced in a study of naive and memory T cell subsets. An equimolar mix of two oligonucleotides served as the beta constant-region primer for TRBC1 and TRBC2. MiXCR was run by TCRdb on the UMI-ligation and nested PCR reads, yielding one entry per CDR3 protein. The sample holds over 25,000 distinct CDR3 sequences, roughly 10% seen once. Sequences were obtained from effector memory CD4+ T cells from blood. Specified subset: effector memory, CD45RA- CD27-. These receptors were obtained from a human donor in good health.

The chain combines TRBV6-2 or TRBV6-3 with TRBJ1-1; no clear D gene. The germline V and J ends were trimmed by 0 bases and 1 base, with 6 bases remaining between them. Germline V CDR1 and CDR2: MNHEY, SVGEGT. This CDR3 has 14 residues. The CDR3 is CASSYSLGNTEAFF. The CDR3 DNA sequence: TGTGCCAGCAGTTACTCGCTCGGGAACACTGAAGCTTTCTTT.

Many counts were recorded for this clonotype. The rearrangement joins TRBV30 to TRBJ2-7, with D hard to call. V was clipped by 8 bases and J by 0 bases, with 20 bases between them. Germline CDR1 and CDR2: GTSNPN and SVGIG (reference sequence). The CDR3 loop spans 15 amino acids. CDR3 nucleotides: TGTGCCCGGCCGTTGGGCCTCTTGGGCTCCTACGAGCAGTACTTC. It encodes CARPLGLLGSYEQYF.

Sample share makes this clonotype medium-sized. The chain has TRBV20-1 and TRBJ2-1; 12 bases fit TRBD2. Germline V CDR1 and CDR2: DFQATT, SNEGSKA (reference sequence). This CDR3 is built from 15 residues. V dropped 6 bases and J dropped 1; count of bases not matched to a gene: 4. The CDR3 is CSAHTSGRSYNEQFF. CDR3 bases: TGCAGTGCGCATACTAGCGGGAGGTCCTACAATGAGCAGTTCTTC.

V gene TRBV12-3 or TRBV12-4 combines with J gene TRBJ1-1; D is possibly TRBD1 (6 bases). Trimming took 6 bases from V and 2 from J, leaving 16 bases between them. This CDR3 spans 15 amino acids. CDR3: CASSRLLTGNTEAFF. In DNA form, the CDR3 reads TGTGCCAGCAGCCGACTCTTGACAGGAAACACTGAAGCTTTCTTT.

This clonotype was counted only a few times. DNA for the CDR3: TGTGCCAGCAGCTTACGAGGGACAGGGGGTTTCGGGGAGCAGTACTTC. Translation: CASSLRGTGGFGEQYF. The chain employs TRBV7-3 and TRBJ2-7; 11 nucleotides match TRBD1. The CDR3 consists of 16 residues. Unmatched junction bases numbered 10, after V lost 2 bases and J lost 7 bases. CDR1 and CDR2 from the germline V gene are SGHTA and FQGTGA.

This clonotype was counted between two and nine times. The rearrangement links TRBV9 to TRBJ1-2, with 10 bases aligning to TRBD1. CDR1 is SGDLS and CDR2 is YYNGEE in the germline V gene. The CDR3 is 13 residues long. The ends lost 7 bases at V and 4 bases at J; junction bases unmatched: 4. CDR3 in amino acids: CASGGTGAYGYTF. In nucleotides, the CDR3 is TGTGCCAGCGGGGGGACAGGGGCCTATGGCTACACCTTC. Combining the CDR3 with reference TRBV9 and TRBJ1-2 gives the whole variable domain DSGVTQTPKHLITATGQRVTLRCSPRSGDLSVYWYQQSLDQGLQFLIQYYNGEERAKGNILERFSAQQFPDLHSELNLSSLELGDSALYFCASGGTGAYGYTFGSGTRLTVV.

This chain joins TRBV7-8 and TRBJ1-1; 7 positions match TRBD1. In germline, CDR1 is SGHVS, CDR2 FQNEAQ. Trimming cost V 3 bases and J 3 bases; bases outside gene matches: 4. This CDR3 has 14 amino acids. CDR3 bases: TGTGCCAGCAGCTTCCAAACAGGGGACACTGAAGCTTTCTTT. Protein sequence: CASSFQTGDTEAFF.

This clonotype showed up just a few times. The chain combines TRBV20-1 with TRBJ2-3, with a possible D match to TRBD2 (6 bases). V gave up 6 bases and J gave up 3 bases, with 19 bases separating them. Germline lookup yields CDR1 DFQATT and CDR2 SNEGSKA (reference sequence). This CDR3 contains 15 residues. CDR3 amino acids: CSAPLWAGSTDTQYF. The CDR3 nucleotides are TGCAGTGCCCCCCTTTGGGCGGGGAGTACAGATACGCAGTATTTT.

This clonotype has a handful of counts. CDR3 amino acids: CSVRQGQETQYF. The DNA for the CDR3 is TGCAGCGTAAGACAGGGCCAAGAGACCCAGTACTTC. J is TRBJ2-5 and V is TRBV29-1; 7 bases agree with TRBD1. V trimming: 6 bases; J trimming: 1 base; junction bases outside the gene matches: 2. The CDR3 runs to 12 residues. CDR1 SQVTM and CDR2 ANQGSEA come from the germline V gene.